One T cell receptor beta chain is described in this entry. Germline-derived CDR1 and CDR2 are KGHSH and LQKENI. V shed 6 bases, J shed 5 bases, and the junction held 6 bases outside the gene matches. This CDR3 is built from 14 residues. The sample originates from a study of blood T cell repertoires in COVID-19. Study details: The United States, Italy and Spain supplied acute and convalescent COVID-19 samples.

This table comes from immunoSEQ multiplex PCR, and its TCRdb copy is limited to in-frame clones, with some not included. The data show approximately 210,000 clones, with about 90% seen just once and 1% to 1.5% held by the top ten. The origin of this receptor is a man aged 30 to 39 with acute or convalescent COVID-19. The chain combines TRBV18 with TRBJ2-1, with 8 nucleotides matching TRBD1. Sequencing was carried out using peripheral blood. CDR3 in amino acids: CASSDTGGHNEQFF. The CDR3 DNA sequence: TGTGCCAGCTCGGACACAGGGGGGCACAATGAGCAGTTCTTC.